Below, 8 T cell receptor beta chains from the same sample are listed, as sequenced in a study of blood T cell repertoires in COVID-19. Method: immunoSEQ multiplex PCR; TCRdb's copy keeps in-frame clones and lacks some. The profile shows around 180,000 clones, 89% of them singletons. Material for sequencing was PBMCs or T cells enriched from blood (not recorded which). The receptors come from a woman aged 40-49 years with acute COVID-19.

CDR3 DNA: TGTGCCAGCAGTTCAATTGGGACAGCTAATGAAAAACTGTTTTTT. As protein: CASSSIGTANEKLFF. The V gene is TRBV28, the J gene TRBJ1-4, with TRBD1 identical over 7 bases. The germline V gene encodes CDR1 MDHEN and CDR2 SYDVKM. This CDR3 contains 15 residues. With V trimmed by 4 bases and J by 3 bases, 5 bases remained unmatched.

The rearrangement links TRBV27 to TRBJ2-1, with TRBD2 matching 11 bases. The CDR3 consists of 17 residues. Germline V gene data show CDR1 as MNHEY and CDR2 as SMNVEV (reference sequence). V was pared by 7 bases and J by 9 bases, with 17 bases of the junction left unmatched. The CDR3 loop reads CASTTWVVAGGRGEQFF. The CDR3 coding sequence is TGTGCCAGCACTACATGGGTGGTAGCGGGGGGGCGGGGTGAGCAGTTCTTC.

This rearrangement joins TRBV13 to TRBJ2-2; TRBD1 matches 9 bases. Looked up from germline, CDR1 is PRHDT and CDR2 is FYEKMQ (reference sequence). Trimming cost V 4 bases and J 7 bases; bases outside gene matches: 1. CDR3 length: 13 amino acids. For the CDR3, the DNA is TGTGCCAGCAGCTCGGGACAGGGCGGGGAGCTGTTTTTT. Translating gives CASSSGQGGELFF.

J is TRBJ2-1 and V is TRBV5-4; TRBD1 aligns across 7 bases. Germline assignment: CDR1 SGHNT and CDR2 YYREEE (reference sequence). This CDR3 contains 14 residues. V lost 4 bases and J lost 6; bases outside the gene matches: 7. The CDR3, as DNA: TGTGCCAGCAGCGGCACCGGGACAGTCAATGAGCAGTTCTTC. This gives the protein CASSGTGTVNEQFF. Looking up the rest from reference TRBV5-4 and TRBJ2-1 gives the full variable domain: ETGVTQSPTHLIKTRGQQVTLRCSSQSGHNTVSWYQQALGQGPQFIFQYYREEENGRGNFPPRFSGLQFPNYSSELNVNALELDDSALYLCASSGTGTVNEQFFGPGTRLTVL.

The chain combines TRBV7-9 with TRBJ2-5; D is ambiguous. The V end was cut by 0 bases, the J end by 4 bases, with 15 bases between. There are 16 residues in the CDR3. Looked up from germline, CDR1 is SEHNR and CDR2 is FQNEAQ (reference sequence). The CDR3, as DNA: TGTGCCAGCAGCTTAGCGGCTTCACGTTATTTAGAGACCCAGTACTTC. Protein sequence: CASSLAASRYLETQYF.

The DNA for the CDR3 is TGCGCCAGCAGCTTGGTTTCCGGGTCCGGAAACACCATATATTTT. It codes for CASSLVSGSGNTIYF. The rearrangement uses TRBV5-1 and TRBJ1-3; no definite D call. Trimming cost V 0 bases and J 4 bases, with 11 bases left between them. This CDR3 region has 15 residues. Germline CDR1 and CDR2: SGHRS and YFSETQ.

The chain couples TRBV19 to TRBJ1-2; weak D call: TRBD1 (6 bases). With 4 bases removed from V and 4 bases from J, the gap between germline ends came to 7 bases. Germline assignment: CDR1 LNHDA and CDR2 SQIVND (reference sequence). CDR3 length equals 12 residues. CDR3 region: CASSNRAYGYTF. The CDR3 bases are TGTGCCAGTAGTAACAGGGCCTATGGCTACACCTTC.

The chain recombines TRBV3-1 (or the pseudogene TRBV3-2) with TRBJ1-1; D ambiguous. Trimming removed 3 bases at V and 8 bases at J, with 13 bases between. CDR3 length equals 13 residues. Germline CDR1 reads LGHDT; CDR2 reads YNNKEL (reference sequence). The CDR3 coding sequence is TGTGCCAGCAGCCAGGGGAGGTTAGTAGAAGCTTTCTTT. Protein: CASSQGRLVEAFF.